What follows are 8 T cell receptor beta chains derived from one specimen sequenced in a study of OX40 agonist ivuxolimab in advanced cancers. TCRdb's copy holds only in-frame clones and misses some; the assay was immunoSEQ multiplex PCR. The table records tens of thousands of clones, approximately 80% of them present only once. The sample was CD4+ or CD8+ T cells sorted from blood, taken in a trial of the OX40 agonist ivuxolimab. The receptors derive from an adult with an advanced solid tumor such as melanoma, head and neck, liver or kidney cancer.

This clone occurred a few times. The chain employs TRBV7-2 and TRBJ1-1; D is perhaps TRBD1 (6 bases). Trimming stripped 6 bases from V and 2 bases from J, with 16 bases between. CDR3 length: 15 amino acids. CDR1 SGHTA and CDR2 FQGNSA come from the germline V gene. CDR3 residues: CASRNSGTLNTEAFF. The CDR3 DNA reads TGTGCCAGCAGAAACTCCGGGACACTAAACACTGAAGCTTTCTTT.

The chain recombines TRBV28 with TRBJ2-5, with D perhaps TRBD2 (5 bases). The J call could be wrong; TRBJ2-7 is a better fit for the DNA end. Germline CDR1 and CDR2: MDHEN and SYDVKM. The length of the CDR3 is 12 residues. The CDR3 protein is CASSQSRGEQYF. The CDR3 region has the DNA TGTGCCAGCAGTCAATCTCGGGGCGAGCAGTACTTC.

This chain links TRBV15 with TRBJ1-1; no clear D gene. CDR3 length: 15 amino acids. The V gene's germline CDR1 is LNHNV and CDR2 YYDKDF (reference sequence). V was pared by 0 bases and J by 1 base, with 9 bases between. CDR3 nucleotides: TGTGCCACCAGCAGAGATCTTTGGGCGAACACTGAAGCTTTCTTT. Its translation is CATSRDLWANTEAFF. The full variable domain, in which reference TRBV15 and TRBJ1-1 provide the parts outside the CDR3, is DAMVIQNPRYQVTQFGKPVTLSCSQTLNHNVMYWYQQKSSQAPKLLFHYYDKDFNNEADTPDNFQSRRPNTSFCFLDIRSPGLGDTAMYLCATSRDLWANTEAFFGQGTRLTVV.

V is TRBV5-1 and J is TRBJ2-2; the match to TRBD1 covers 8 bases. The J segment lost 7 bases and the V segment lost 0 bases, leaving 5 bases of the junction unmatched. This CDR3 has 15 residues. CDR1 and CDR2 from the germline V gene are SGHRS and YFSETQ. CDR3 residues: CASSLAGGEVGELFF. The CDR3 nucleotides are TGCGCCAGCAGCTTGGCAGGGGGCGAGGTCGGGGAGCTGTTTTTT.

This clone was detected a few times. DNA for the CDR3: TGTGCCTGGAGTGTACGCGGGGGCGCTGAAGCTTTCTTT. Amino acids: CAWSVRGGAEAFF. The chain is built from TRBV30 and TRBJ1-1, with a tentative D call TRBD1 (6 bases). Germline V gene lookup returns CDR1 GTSNPN and CDR2 SVGIG (reference sequence). This CDR3 region has 13 residues. V was shortened by 0 bases and J by 6 bases, with 11 bases between the two germline ends.

The chain joins TRBV5-1 to TRBJ1-3, with D perhaps TRBD1 (5 bases). Trimming took 5 bases from V and 0 from J, leaving 12 bases between them. The CDR3 contains 15 residues. Germline V gene data show CDR1 as SGHRS and CDR2 as YFSETQ. The CDR3 nucleotides are TGCGCCAGCAGTTACACAGGACTCTCTGGAAACACCATATATTTT. Encoded protein: CASSYTGLSGNTIYF. The complete variable domain, with remaining parts taken from reference TRBV5-1 and TRBJ1-3, reads KAGVTQTPRYLIKTRGQQVTLSCSPISGHRSVSWYQQTPGQGLQFLFEYFSETQRNKGNFPGRFSGRQFSNSRSEMNVSTLELGDSALYLCASSYTGLSGNTIYFGEGSWLTVV.

In this sample, this clone turned up once. The CDR3 DNA is TGCAGCGTTAGGGTGGACTCCTACGAGCAGTACTTC. Protein sequence: CSVRVDSYEQYF. The J gene is TRBJ2-7, the V gene TRBV29-1; D not resolved. CDR1 is SQVTM and CDR2 is ANQGSEA in the germline V gene. This CDR3 region has 12 residues. The V and J ends lost 5 bases and 0 bases respectively, with 8 bases between them.

This clone was observed a handful of times. The J gene is TRBJ1-5, the V gene TRBV27; unclear D gene. The CDR3 is made up of 14 amino acids. Trimming shortened V by 4 bases and J by 2 bases, and 9 bases separated the two germline ends. Germline V gene sequence: CDR1 MNHEY, CDR2 SMNVEV (reference sequence). The DNA for the CDR3 is TGTGCCAGCAGTTACGTGATAGGCAATCAGCCCCAGCATTTT. This codes for CASSYVIGNQPQHF.